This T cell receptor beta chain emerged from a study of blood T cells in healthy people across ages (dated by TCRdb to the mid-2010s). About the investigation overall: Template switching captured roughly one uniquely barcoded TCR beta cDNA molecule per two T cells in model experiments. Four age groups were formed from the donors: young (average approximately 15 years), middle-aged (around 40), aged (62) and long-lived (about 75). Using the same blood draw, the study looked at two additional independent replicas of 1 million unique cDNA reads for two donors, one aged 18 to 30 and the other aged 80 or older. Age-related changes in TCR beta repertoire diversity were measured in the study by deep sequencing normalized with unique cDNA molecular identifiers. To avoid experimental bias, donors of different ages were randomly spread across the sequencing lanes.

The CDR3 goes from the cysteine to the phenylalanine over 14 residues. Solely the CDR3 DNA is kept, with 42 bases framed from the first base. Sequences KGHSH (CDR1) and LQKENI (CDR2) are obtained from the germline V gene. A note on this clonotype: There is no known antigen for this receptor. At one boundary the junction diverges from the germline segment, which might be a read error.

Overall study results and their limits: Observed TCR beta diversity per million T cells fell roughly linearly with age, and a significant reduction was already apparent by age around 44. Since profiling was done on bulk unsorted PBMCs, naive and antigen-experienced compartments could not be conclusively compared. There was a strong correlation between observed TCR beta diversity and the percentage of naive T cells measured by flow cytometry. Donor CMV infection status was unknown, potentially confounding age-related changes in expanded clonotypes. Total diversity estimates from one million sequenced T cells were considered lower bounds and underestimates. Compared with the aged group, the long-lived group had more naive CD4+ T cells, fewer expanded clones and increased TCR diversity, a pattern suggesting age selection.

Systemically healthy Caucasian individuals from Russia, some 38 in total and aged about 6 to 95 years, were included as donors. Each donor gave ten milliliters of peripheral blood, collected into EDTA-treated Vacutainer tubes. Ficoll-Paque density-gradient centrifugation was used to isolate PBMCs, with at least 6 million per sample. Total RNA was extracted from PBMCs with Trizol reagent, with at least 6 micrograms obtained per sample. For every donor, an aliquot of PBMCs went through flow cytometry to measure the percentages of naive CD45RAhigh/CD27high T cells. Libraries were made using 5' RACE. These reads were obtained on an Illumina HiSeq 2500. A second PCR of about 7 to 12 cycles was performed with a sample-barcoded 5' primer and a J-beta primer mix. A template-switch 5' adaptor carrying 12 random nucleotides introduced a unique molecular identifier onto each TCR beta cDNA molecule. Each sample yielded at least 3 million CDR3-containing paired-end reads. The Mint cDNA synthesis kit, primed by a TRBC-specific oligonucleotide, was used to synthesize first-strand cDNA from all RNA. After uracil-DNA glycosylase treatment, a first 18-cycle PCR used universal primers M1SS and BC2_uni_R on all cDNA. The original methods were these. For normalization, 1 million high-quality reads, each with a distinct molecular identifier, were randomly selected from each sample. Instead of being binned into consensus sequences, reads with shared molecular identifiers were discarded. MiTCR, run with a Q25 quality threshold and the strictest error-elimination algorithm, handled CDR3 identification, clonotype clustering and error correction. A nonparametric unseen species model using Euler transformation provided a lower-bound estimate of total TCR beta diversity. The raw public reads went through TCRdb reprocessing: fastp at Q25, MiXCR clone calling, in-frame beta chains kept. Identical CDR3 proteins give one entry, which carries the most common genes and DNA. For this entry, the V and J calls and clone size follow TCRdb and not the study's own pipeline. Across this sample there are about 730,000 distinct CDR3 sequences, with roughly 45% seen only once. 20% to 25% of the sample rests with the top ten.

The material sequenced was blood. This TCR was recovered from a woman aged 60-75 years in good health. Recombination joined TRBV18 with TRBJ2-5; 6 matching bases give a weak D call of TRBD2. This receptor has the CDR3 CASSPGLRQEAQYF. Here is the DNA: TGTGCCAGCTCACCGGGACTCCGCCAAGAGGCCCAGTACTTC.